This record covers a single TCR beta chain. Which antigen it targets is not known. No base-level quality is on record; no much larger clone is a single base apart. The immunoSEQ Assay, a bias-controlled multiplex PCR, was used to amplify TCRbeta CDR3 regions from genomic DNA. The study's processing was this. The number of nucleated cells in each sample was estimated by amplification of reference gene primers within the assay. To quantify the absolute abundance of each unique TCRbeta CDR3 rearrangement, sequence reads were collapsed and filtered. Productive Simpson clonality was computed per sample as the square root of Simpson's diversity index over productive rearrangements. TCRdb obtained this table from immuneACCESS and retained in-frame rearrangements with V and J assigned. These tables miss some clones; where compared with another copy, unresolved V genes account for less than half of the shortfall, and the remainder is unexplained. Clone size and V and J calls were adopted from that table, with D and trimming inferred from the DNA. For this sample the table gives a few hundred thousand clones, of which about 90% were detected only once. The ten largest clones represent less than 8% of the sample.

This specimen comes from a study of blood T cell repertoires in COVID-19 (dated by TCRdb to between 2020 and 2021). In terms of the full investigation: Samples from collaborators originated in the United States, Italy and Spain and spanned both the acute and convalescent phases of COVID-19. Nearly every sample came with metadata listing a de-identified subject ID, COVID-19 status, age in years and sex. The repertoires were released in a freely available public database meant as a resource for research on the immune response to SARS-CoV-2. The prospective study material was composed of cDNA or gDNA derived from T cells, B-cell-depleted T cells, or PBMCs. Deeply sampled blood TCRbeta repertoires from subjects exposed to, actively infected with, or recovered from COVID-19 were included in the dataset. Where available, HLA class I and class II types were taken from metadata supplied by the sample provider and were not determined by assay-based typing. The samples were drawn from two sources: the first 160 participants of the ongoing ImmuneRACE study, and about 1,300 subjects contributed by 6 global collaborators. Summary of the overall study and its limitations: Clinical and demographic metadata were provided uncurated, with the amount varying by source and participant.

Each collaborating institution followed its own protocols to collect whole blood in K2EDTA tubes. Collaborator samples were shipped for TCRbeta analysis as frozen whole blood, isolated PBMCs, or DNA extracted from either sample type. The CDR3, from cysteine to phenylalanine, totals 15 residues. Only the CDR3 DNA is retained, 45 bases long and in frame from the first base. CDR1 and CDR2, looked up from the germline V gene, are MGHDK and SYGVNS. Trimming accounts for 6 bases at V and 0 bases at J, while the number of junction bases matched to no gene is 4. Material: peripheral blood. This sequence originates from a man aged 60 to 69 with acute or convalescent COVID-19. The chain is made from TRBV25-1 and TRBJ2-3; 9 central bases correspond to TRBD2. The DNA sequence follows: TGTGCCAGCAGCGGACTAGCGCCTAGCACAGATACGCAGTATTTT. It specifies CASSGLAPSTDTQYF.